What follows are 26 T cell receptor beta chains derived from one specimen sequenced in a study of monozygotic twins with inflammatory bowel disease. TCRdb reprocessed the 5' RACE reads, with one entry per CDR3 protein and no DNA. The listing contains approximately 140,000 distinct CDR3 sequences. Sequenced: blood. These receptors originate from a human donor with ulcerative colitis or Crohn's disease, or a healthy co-twin of an affected twin (not recorded which).

The CDR3 region is CASSSKLFSGNGYTF. The chain employs TRBV6-5 and TRBJ1-2; TCRdb lists TRBD1, though no DNA is available to test this call. CDR3 length: 15 residues. CDR1 is MNHEY and CDR2 is SVGAGI in the germline V gene.

V gene TRBV20-1 combines with J gene TRBJ1-5. Germline CDR1 and CDR2: DFQATT and SNEGSKA (reference sequence). The CDR3 is 14 amino acids. The CDR3 reads CSARTDYSNQPQHF.

V and J are TRBV28 and TRBJ1-5; TCRdb's assignment of TRBD1 cannot be checked, as there is no DNA. The CDR3 extends over 18 amino acids. Germline CDR1 MDHEN, CDR2 SYDVKM. CDR3 protein: CASSLWGSIGGERQPQHF.

The V gene is TRBV15, the J gene TRBJ2-2; the D call of TRBD1 rests on TCRdb alone, since no DNA is present to check it. Germline V gene sequence: CDR1 LNHNV, CDR2 YYDKDF (reference sequence). There are 16 residues in the CDR3. The CDR3 loop is CATSRSRTVSTGELFF.

The chain links TRBV5-1 to TRBJ1-2. Germline CDR1 SGHRS, CDR2 YFSETQ. CDR3 size: 14 residues. CDR3 amino acids: CASSLESGSYGYTF. The full variable domain, in which reference TRBV5-1 and TRBJ1-2 provide the parts outside the CDR3, is KAGVTQTPRYLIKTRGQQVTLSCSPISGHRSVSWYQQTPGQGLQFLFEYFSETQRNKGNFPGRFSGRQFSNSRSEMNVSTLELGDSALYLCASSLESGSYGYTFGSGTRLTVV.

The J gene is TRBJ1-6, the V gene TRBV25-1. Germline-derived CDR1 and CDR2 are MGHDK and SYGVNS. This CDR3 has 16 amino acids. The CDR3: CASSGVPDTYNSPLHF.

The V and J genes are TRBV5-1 and TRBJ2-1; TCRdb outputs TRBD1, but without DNA this stays unchecked. This CDR3 spans 16 amino acids. CDR1 is SGHRS, CDR2 YFSETQ, per germline. CDR3 loop: CASSLRTGGVSNEQFF.

The chain uses TRBV5-1 and TRBJ2-3; TCRdb designates TRBD1, a call that cannot be tested without DNA. CDR1 and CDR2 (germline): SGHRS, YFSETQ. This CDR3 has 13 amino acids. The CDR3 loop reads CASTGQGTDTQYF.

J is TRBJ2-7 and V is TRBV12-3 or TRBV12-4; the D gene TCRdb calls, TRBD1, cannot be checked with no DNA. This CDR3 has 12 amino acids. CDR3 sequence: CASGQIYYEQYF.

The chain employs TRBV7-2 and TRBJ2-4; lacking DNA, the TRBD1 call made by TCRdb goes unchecked. CDR3 size: 17 residues. Germline V CDR1 and CDR2: SGHTA, FQGNSA. CDR3 in amino acids: CASRSPWGGPAKNIQYF.

The chain carries TRBV5-1 and TRBJ2-1; TCRdb lists TRBD2, though no DNA is available to test this call. This CDR3 has 19 residues. Germline loops: CDR1 SGHRS, CDR2 YFSETQ. CDR3 region: CASSLVGLAGGKSYNEQFF.

CDR3 amino acids: CASSQDASGSLMVGELFF. The chain carries TRBV4-1 and TRBJ2-2; there is no DNA to check the TCRdb D call of TRBD2. The CDR3 runs to 18 residues. Germline CDR1 MGHRA, CDR2 YSYEKL.

The chain couples TRBV7-9 to TRBJ1-2; without DNA, the TCRdb call of TRBD1 cannot be checked. Per the germline V gene, CDR1 is SEHNR and CDR2 is FQNEAQ (reference sequence). The CDR3 contains 16 residues. The chain's CDR3 is CASSPTPGQGDLGYTF.

The genes are TRBV3-1 and TRBJ2-2; TCRdb designates TRBD1, a call that cannot be tested without DNA. CDR3 size: 15 residues. Per germline, CDR1 LGHDT and CDR2 YNNKEL (reference sequence). CDR3 region: CASQSSGGLTGELFF.

V usage is TRBV7-2 and J usage is TRBJ1-5; TCRdb calls TRBD1, which cannot be checked without DNA. Germline V CDR1 and CDR2: SGHTA, FQGNSA. The CDR3 runs to 15 residues. CDR3 amino acids: CASSFSGGSNQPQHF.

V and J are TRBV25-1 and TRBJ2-3; TCRdb outputs TRBD1, but without DNA this stays unchecked. This CDR3 is built from 15 residues. The germline V gene encodes CDR1 MGHDK and CDR2 SYGVNS. The CDR3 sequence is CASSETGGLTDTQYF.

The chain is built from TRBV7-9 and TRBJ2-1; as DNA is missing, the TRBD2 call by TCRdb cannot be tested. Germline-derived CDR1 and CDR2 are SEHNR and FQNEAQ (reference sequence). The CDR3 extends over 16 amino acids. This CDR3 reads CASSSLAGGDLGEQFF.

This rearrangement joins TRBV20-1 to TRBJ1-1; the TRBD1 assignment by TCRdb is unverifiable without DNA. This CDR3 has 18 amino acids. Germline CDR1 DFQATT, CDR2 SNEGSKA (reference sequence). CDR3 in amino acids: CSAIPTWTGREENTEAFF.

The genes are TRBV20-1 and TRBJ2-2; TCRdb picks TRBD1, but there is no DNA to check that call. The CDR3 is made up of 14 amino acids. Germline V gene data show CDR1 as DFQATT and CDR2 as SNEGSKA (reference sequence). The CDR3 loop is CSAVSGGNTGELFF.

The genes are TRBV5-8 and TRBJ2-5. CDR1 is SGHTS, CDR2 YDEGEE, per germline. The CDR3 totals 14 residues. The chain's CDR3 is CASSSHGLQETQYF.

The chain combines TRBV5-1 with TRBJ2-1. Germline V CDR1 and CDR2: SGHRS, YFSETQ. The CDR3 is 14 amino acids. CDR3: CASSLDQFYNEQFF.

The rearrangement joins TRBV18 to TRBJ2-3; the TCRdb D gene call, TRBD1, has no DNA to confirm it. Germline lookup yields CDR1 KGHSH and CDR2 LQKENI. The CDR3 loop spans 15 amino acids. The CDR3 loop reads CASSPPQGRTDTQYF.

The chain links TRBV5-1 to TRBJ1-4. This CDR3 has 16 amino acids. Germline CDR1 and CDR2: SGHRS and YFSETQ. The CDR3 sequence: CASTWDWRLANEKLFF.

The chain is built from TRBV11-3 and TRBJ1-1; TCRdb's D call, TRBD1, is unchecked because there is no DNA. This CDR3 is built from 11 residues. Looked up from germline, CDR1 is SGHNT and CDR2 is YENEEA. CDR3: CASSRGGGAFF. Full variable domain (missing parts from reference TRBV11-3 and TRBJ1-1): EAGVVQSPRYKIIEKKQPVAFWCNPISGHNTLYWYLQNLGQGPELLIRYENEEAVDDSQLPKDRFSAERLKGVDSTLKIQPAELGDSAVYLCASSRGGGAFFGQGTRLTVV.

This chain connects TRBV7-9 to TRBJ2-1; TCRdb picks TRBD1, but there is no DNA to check that call. The CDR3 covers 15 residues. The V gene's germline CDR1 is SEHNR and CDR2 FQNEAQ (reference sequence). The CDR3 loop reads CASSGGTGVHNEQFF.

This sequence joins TRBV6-5 and TRBJ2-7. Germline V gene sequence: CDR1 MNHEY, CDR2 SVGAGI. The CDR3 has 15 amino acids. This CDR3 is CASSYSFGSSYEQYF.